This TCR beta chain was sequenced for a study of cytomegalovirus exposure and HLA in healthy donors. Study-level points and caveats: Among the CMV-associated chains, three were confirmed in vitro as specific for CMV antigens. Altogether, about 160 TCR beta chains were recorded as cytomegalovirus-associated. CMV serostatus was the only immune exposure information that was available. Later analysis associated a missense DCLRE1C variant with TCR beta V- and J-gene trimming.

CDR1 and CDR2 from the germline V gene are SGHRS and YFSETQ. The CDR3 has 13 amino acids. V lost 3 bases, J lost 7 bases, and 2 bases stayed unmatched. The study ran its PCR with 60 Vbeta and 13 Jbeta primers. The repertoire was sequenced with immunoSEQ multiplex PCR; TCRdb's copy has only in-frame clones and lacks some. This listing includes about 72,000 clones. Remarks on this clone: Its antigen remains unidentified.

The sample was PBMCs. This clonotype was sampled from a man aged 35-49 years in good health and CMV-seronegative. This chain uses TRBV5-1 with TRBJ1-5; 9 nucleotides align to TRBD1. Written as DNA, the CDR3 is TGCGCCAGCAGCTGGGACAGGGAACAGCCCCAGCATTTT. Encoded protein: CASSWDREQPQHF.